This is a list of T cell receptor beta chains from one sample in a study of blood T cells in healthy people across ages. Using its own MiXCR run on the 5' RACE reads, TCRdb lists one record per CDR3 protein. The repertoire holds about 640,000 distinct CDR3 sequences, with roughly 31% as singletons. The sequencing sample was made of blood. The receptors were gathered from a woman of 80 years or more in good health. The CDR3 runs from the conserved cysteine through the conserved F or W. Fields, in order: D gene, J gene, clone size, V gene, CDR3 DNA, CDR3 protein. The D gene is left open where the match is weak. Only some rows state a clone size, as once, few, many or a class for expanded clones.

d_call: NA
j_call: TRBJ1-2
clone_size: few
v_call: TRBV5-4
cdr3_nt: TGTGCCAGCACCCTGGGGGGGACGGTTAACTATGGCTACACCTTC
cdr3_aa: CASTLGGTVNYGYTF

d_call: NA
j_call: TRBJ2-1
clone_size: many
v_call: TRBV5-1
cdr3_nt: TGCGCCAGCAGCCTACCTACGGGGGCCTCCTACAATGAGCAGTTCTTC
cdr3_aa: CASSLPTGASYNEQFF

d_call: TRBD2
j_call: TRBJ2-1
clone_size: once
v_call: TRBV5-1
cdr3_nt: TGCGCCAGCAGCTTGGCGCGCGGGGGGTCGTATGAGCAGTTCTTC
cdr3_aa: CASSLARGGSYEQFF

d_call: NA
j_call: TRBJ2-5
clone_size: many
v_call: TRBV6-6
cdr3_nt: TGTGCCAGCAGGCGAGCAGGGATCGGAGAGACCCAGTACTTC
cdr3_aa: CASRRAGIGETQYF

d_call: TRBD2
j_call: TRBJ2-3
clone_size: many
v_call: TRBV7-3
cdr3_nt: TGTGCCAGCAGCCCCCTAGCGGGTGCAGATACGCAGTATTTT
cdr3_aa: CASSPLAGADTQYF

d_call: TRBD1
j_call: TRBJ2-7
clone_size: NA
v_call: TRBV18
cdr3_nt: TGTGCCAGCTCACCTTCCCAGGGGGCATTTGGCGAGCAGTACTTC
cdr3_aa: CASSPSQGAFGEQYF

d_call: TRBD2
j_call: TRBJ2-3
clone_size: many
v_call: TRBV6-5
cdr3_nt: TGTGCCAGCACCCCCTTGGGCGGGGGGTCCCGGGATACGCAGTATTTT
cdr3_aa: CASTPLGGGSRDTQYF

d_call: NA
j_call: TRBJ2-5
clone_size: NA
v_call: TRBV27
cdr3_nt: TGTGCCAGCAGTGCGGACATGCAAGAGACCCAGTACTTC
cdr3_aa: CASSADMQETQYF

d_call: NA
j_call: TRBJ2-3
clone_size: many
v_call: TRBV11-2
cdr3_nt: TGTGCCAGCACCCACCCTAGCACAAATACGCAGTATTTT
cdr3_aa: CASTHPSTNTQYF

d_call: TRBD2
j_call: TRBJ2-1
clone_size: many
v_call: TRBV11-3
cdr3_nt: TGTGCCAGCAGCTCCCCCGGGACTAGCGGGTACAATGAGCAGTTCTTC
cdr3_aa: CASSSPGTSGYNEQFF

d_call: NA
j_call: TRBJ1-6
clone_size: NA
v_call: TRBV2
cdr3_nt: TGTGCCAGCAGGGAGGGGGGGGCTGATTCACCCCTCCACTTT
cdr3_aa: CASREGGADSPLHF

d_call: NA
j_call: TRBJ2-2
clone_size: many
v_call: TRBV3-1
cdr3_nt: TGTGCCAGCAGCCTTAGGCAGGGGTTGAACACCGGGGAGCTGTTTTTT
cdr3_aa: CASSLRQGLNTGELFF

d_call: NA
j_call: TRBJ1-5
clone_size: few
v_call: TRBV30
cdr3_nt: TGTGCCTGGAGTGTGGGCCCTCAACAGCCCCAGCATTTT
cdr3_aa: CAWSVGPQQPQHF

d_call: TRBD1
j_call: TRBJ1-1
clone_size: few
v_call: TRBV20-1
cdr3_nt: TGCAGTGCTAGAACTGGGACAGGGATCGAAGCTTTCTTT
cdr3_aa: CSARTGTGIEAFF

d_call: NA
j_call: TRBJ1-3
clone_size: once
v_call: TRBV20-1
cdr3_nt: TGCAGTGCTAGAGATCACCTGTTAGGGCAATTGGCTGGAAACACCATATATTTT
cdr3_aa: CSARDHLLGQLAGNTIYF

d_call: NA
j_call: TRBJ1-4
clone_size: few
v_call: TRBV4-1
cdr3_nt: TGCGCCAGCAGCCAAGTACGGCTATCTAATGAAAAACTGTTTTTT
cdr3_aa: CASSQVRLSNEKLFF

d_call: TRBD1
j_call: TRBJ1-5
clone_size: many
v_call: TRBV12-3/TRBV12-4
cdr3_nt: TGTGCCAGCAGAATACAGGGGTGGGATCAGCCCCAGCATTTT
cdr3_aa: CASRIQGWDQPQHF

d_call: NA
j_call: TRBJ2-1
clone_size: many
v_call: TRBV9
cdr3_nt: TGTGCCAGCAGCGTAGCTGTGTACTCCTACAATGAGCAGTTCTTC
cdr3_aa: CASSVAVYSYNEQFF

d_call: NA
j_call: TRBJ2-7
clone_size: NA
v_call: TRBV29-1
cdr3_nt: TGCAGCGTTCAACGGGACTACGAGCAGTACTTC
cdr3_aa: CSVQRDYEQYF

d_call: NA
j_call: TRBJ2-7
clone_size: many
v_call: TRBV11-2
cdr3_nt: TGTGCCAGCAGCTTAAACAGGGTCGGGGAGCAGTACTTC
cdr3_aa: CASSLNRVGEQYF

d_call: TRBD2
j_call: TRBJ2-1
clone_size: NA
v_call: TRBV6-6
cdr3_nt: TGTGCCACCATAAGCGGGAGCTTAGGCCATGAGCAGTTCTTC
cdr3_aa: CATISGSLGHEQFF

d_call: TRBD1
j_call: TRBJ2-2
clone_size: NA
v_call: TRBV6-4
cdr3_nt: TGTGCCAGCAGTGACGGCCAGGGGGACACCGGGGAGCTGTTTTTT
cdr3_aa: CASSDGQGDTGELFF

d_call: NA
j_call: TRBJ2-5
clone_size: NA
v_call: TRBV5-1
cdr3_nt: TGCGCCAGCAGCTTGGGTCGGGCGGTCAGCGGAGCCCAGTACTTC
cdr3_aa: CASSLGRAVSGAQYF

d_call: NA
j_call: TRBJ2-7
clone_size: few
v_call: TRBV24-1
cdr3_nt: TGTGCCACCAGTAAGGGGACGGTGAGCTCCTACAATGAGCAGTACTTC
cdr3_aa: CATSKGTVSSYNEQYF

d_call: TRBD1
j_call: TRBJ2-2
clone_size: NA
v_call: TRBV12-3/TRBV12-4
cdr3_nt: TGTGCCAGCAGTGAACCCGGGACAGGGGCCACCGGGGAGCTGTTTTTT
cdr3_aa: CASSEPGTGATGELFF

d_call: NA
j_call: TRBJ1-2
clone_size: NA
v_call: TRBV12-3/TRBV12-4
cdr3_nt: TGTGTCAGCAGTACCACAGGGCCACCTAACTATGGCTACACCTTC
cdr3_aa: CVSSTTGPPNYGYTF

d_call: TRBD1
j_call: TRBJ2-2
clone_size: NA
v_call: TRBV20-1
cdr3_nt: TGCAGTGCTAGAGATGTGAGGGGGCCCGGGGAGCTGTTTTTT
cdr3_aa: CSARDVRGPGELFF

d_call: TRBD1
j_call: TRBJ2-5
clone_size: NA
v_call: TRBV12-5
cdr3_nt: TGTGCTAGTACTCCAGGGGGTCTTGGTGAGCAGTACTTC
cdr3_aa: CASTPGGLGEQYF

d_call: NA
j_call: TRBJ2-3
clone_size: many
v_call: TRBV7-9
cdr3_nt: TGTGCCAGCAGCTTATATGGGTTTGACACAGATACGCAGTATTTT
cdr3_aa: CASSLYGFDTDTQYF

d_call: NA
j_call: TRBJ2-2
clone_size: many
v_call: TRBV6-6
cdr3_nt: TGTGCCAGCAGTTCCGGGGAGACCGGGGAGCTGTTTTTT
cdr3_aa: CASSSGETGELFF

d_call: TRBD1
j_call: TRBJ1-2
clone_size: NA
v_call: TRBV7-9
cdr3_nt: TGTGCCAGCAGCAAAGGACAGGGGAGGCCTACTAACTATGGCTACACCTTC
cdr3_aa: CASSKGQGRPTNYGYTF

d_call: NA
j_call: TRBJ1-4
clone_size: once
v_call: TRBV20-1
cdr3_nt: TGCAGTGCTAGAGATCCAGGGGAGAGAAAACTGTTTTTT
cdr3_aa: CSARDPGERKLFF

d_call: NA
j_call: TRBJ2-5
clone_size: many
v_call: TRBV7-9
cdr3_nt: TGTGCCAGCAGCTTAGTAAGCGAGACCCAGTACTTC
cdr3_aa: CASSLVSETQYF

d_call: NA
j_call: TRBJ2-1
clone_size: many
v_call: TRBV5-1
cdr3_nt: TGCGCCAGCAGCTTGGAGGCCCGTTTGGCCCTGGGGCAGTTCTTC
cdr3_aa: CASSLEARLALGQFF

d_call: TRBD1
j_call: TRBJ1-2
clone_size: NA
v_call: TRBV9
cdr3_nt: TGTGCCAGCAGCGTACGGGGGGACAGGAGAGCCTATGGCTACACCTTC
cdr3_aa: CASSVRGDRRAYGYTF

d_call: TRBD2
j_call: TRBJ2-1
clone_size: once
v_call: TRBV15
cdr3_nt: TGTGCCACCAGCAGCCCCTCGGGGCGGGGGGCCCGTTCGAGTGAGCAGTTCTTC
cdr3_aa: CATSSPSGRGARSSEQFF

d_call: NA
j_call: TRBJ2-1
clone_size: once
v_call: TRBV20-1
cdr3_nt: TGCAGTGCCCATGACGACCTGGATGAGCAGTTCTTC
cdr3_aa: CSAHDDLDEQFF

d_call: NA
j_call: TRBJ2-5
clone_size: many
v_call: TRBV5-1
cdr3_nt: TGCGCCAGCGGAATTGGAGGGCCAGAAGAGACCCAGTACTTC
cdr3_aa: CASGIGGPEETQYF

d_call: NA
j_call: TRBJ2-1
clone_size: many
v_call: TRBV2
cdr3_nt: TGTGCCAGCGGCGCCTCGGGGGGCGCGTACAATGAGCAGTTCTTC
cdr3_aa: CASGASGGAYNEQFF

d_call: NA
j_call: TRBJ2-2
clone_size: NA
v_call: TRBV7-9
cdr3_nt: TGTGCCAGCAGCTTCGGACAGTCGAACACCGGGGAGCTGTTTTTT
cdr3_aa: CASSFGQSNTGELFF

d_call: TRBD1
j_call: TRBJ1-1
clone_size: NA
v_call: TRBV20-1
cdr3_nt: TGCAGTGCCGAGAGACCTCCCAGGGGGCGGACTGAAGCTTTCTTT
cdr3_aa: CSAERPPRGRTEAFF

d_call: TRBD2
j_call: TRBJ2-3
clone_size: many
v_call: TRBV5-1
cdr3_nt: TGCGCCAGCAGCTCCCCCGGGACTAGCGGACGGACTAGCACAGATACGCAGTATTTT
cdr3_aa: CASSSPGTSGRTSTDTQYF

d_call: NA
j_call: TRBJ1-5
clone_size: many
v_call: TRBV27
cdr3_nt: TGTGCCAGCAGTTTAGGGAGGGGAACGCCCCAGCATTTT
cdr3_aa: CASSLGRGTPQHF

d_call: NA
j_call: TRBJ2-4
clone_size: many
v_call: TRBV5-5
cdr3_nt: TGTGCCAGCAGCTCCCCCGGGGCCCGGGTTGAAAACATTCAGTACTTC
cdr3_aa: CASSSPGARVENIQYF

d_call: TRBD2
j_call: TRBJ2-5
clone_size: NA
v_call: TRBV4-2
cdr3_nt: TGTGCCAGCAGCCCAAAGGTAGCGGGGGGGCCGGAGACCCAGTACTTC
cdr3_aa: CASSPKVAGGPETQYF